The 22 T cell receptor beta chains below come from one sample, sequenced in a study of graft-versus-host responses after intestinal transplantation. Sequencing used immunoSEQ multiplex PCR; TCRdb keeps in-frame clones, though not all of them. The sample includes about 24,000 clones, 70% to 90% of them seen just once. Sequencing was performed on PBMCs, taken 463 days after intestinal transplant. These receptors all stem from a human patient who received an intestinal transplant, so some T cells may come from the graft donor.

The chain links TRBV5-6 to TRBJ2-1; 9 nucleotides align to TRBD2. CDR1 is SGHDT, CDR2 YYEEEE, per germline. The CDR3 consists of 16 residues. V shed 3 bases and J 8 bases; nucleotides not matched to a gene: 12. The CDR3 sequence: CASSSPPGLADDEQFF. The CDR3 DNA reads TGTGCCAGCAGCTCACCCCCGGGACTAGCTGACGATGAGCAGTTCTTC.

This chain joins TRBV7-9 and TRBJ1-2, with a weak D call TRBD1 (6 bases). The V and J ends lost 3 bases and 7 bases respectively, with 12 bases between them. This CDR3 contains 13 residues. Germline loops: CDR1 SEHNR, CDR2 FQNEAQ (reference sequence). The CDR3 spells CASSLEGGGGYTF. In DNA form, the CDR3 reads TGTGCCAGCAGCTTGGAGGGGGGTGGTGGCTACACCTTC.

The chain couples TRBV2 to TRBJ2-5; D is ambiguous. In germline, CDR1 is SNHLY, CDR2 FYNNEI. Trimming shortened V by 4 bases and J by 1 base, and 4 bases separated the two germline ends. This CDR3 spans 12 amino acids. The CDR3 protein is CASSAFQETQYF. The CDR3 bases are TGTGCCAGCAGTGCCTTCCAAGAGACCCAGTACTTC. The full variable domain, with the rest looked up from reference TRBV2 and TRBJ2-5, is EPEVTQTPSHQVTQMGQEVILRCVPISNHLYFYWYRQILGQKVEFLVSFYNNEISEKSEIFDDQFSVERPDGSNFTLKIRSTKLEDSAMYFCASSAFQETQYFGPGTRLLVL.

V gene TRBV10-2 combines with J gene TRBJ2-3; TRBD2 might be the D (5 bases). In germline, CDR1 is WSHSY, CDR2 SAAADI. The ends were cut back, 3 bases at V and 0 bases at J, with 19 bases in the middle. The CDR3 is made up of 18 amino acids. The CDR3 is CASSDSPYRTSSTDTQYF. The CDR3 DNA sequence: TGCGCCAGCAGTGATAGCCCCTACCGGACTTCTAGCACAGATACGCAGTATTTT.

This clone turned up a few times. The gene calls are TRBV25-1 and TRBJ2-5; 9 bases fit TRBD1. V lost 7 bases to trimming and J lost 2 bases; unmatched junction nucleotides: 2. Per germline, CDR1 MGHDK and CDR2 SYGVNS. The CDR3 extends over 13 amino acids. As DNA, the CDR3 is TGTGCCAGCAATGGACAGGGGCAAGAGACCCAGTACTTC. The encoded protein is CASNGQGQETQYF. Based on the CDR3 plus reference TRBV25-1 and TRBJ2-5, the full variable domain is EADIYQTPRYLVIGTGKKITLECSQTMGHDKMYWYQQDPGMELHLIHYSYGVNSTEKGDLSSESTVSRIRTEHFPLTLESARPSHTSQYLCASNGQGQETQYFGPGTRLLVL.

The rearrangement links TRBV6-6 to TRBJ2-7; D call uncertain. V lost 6 bases and J lost 7, with 13 bases in between. Germline V gene lookup returns CDR1 MNHNY and CDR2 SVGAGI (reference sequence). This CDR3 has 12 amino acids. CDR3 amino acids: CASRANGPEQYF. In DNA form, the CDR3 reads TGTGCCAGCAGAGCTAATGGGCCAGAGCAGTACTTC.

This clone was counted between two and nine times. CDR3 protein: CASSSTGGAGELFF. The CDR3 DNA reads as TGTGCCAGCAGCTCGACAGGGGGCGCCGGGGAGCTGTTTTTT. The rearrangement uses TRBV7-3 and TRBJ2-2; the match to TRBD1 covers 10 bases. The CDR3 sequence is 14 residues long. The germline CDR1 and CDR2 sequences are SGHTA and FQGTGA. The trim removed 4 bases at V and 6 bases at J, leaving 2 bases unmatched.

The DNA of the CDR3 is TGTGCCAGCAGCTTGGCCGGACCAAGCCTACTCAATGAGCAGTTCTTC. Its translation: CASSLAGPSLLNEQFF. The V and J genes are TRBV5-5 and TRBJ2-1, with D unclear. Trimming cost V 0 bases and J 6 bases, with 16 bases left between them. This CDR3 is built from 16 residues. Germline CDR1 is SGHKS and CDR2 is YYEKEE (reference sequence).

The J gene is TRBJ2-3, the V gene TRBV5-1; 9 nucleotides align to TRBD1. Per the germline V gene, CDR1 is SGHRS and CDR2 is YFSETQ. V lost 0 bases, J lost 3 bases, and 2 bases stayed unmatched. The CDR3 contains 15 residues. CDR3 sequence reads: CASSLAGTGTDTQYF. The CDR3 DNA follows: TGCGCCAGCAGCTTGGCCGGGACAGGGACAGATACGCAGTATTTT.

In regard to this clone: The same CDR3 can be traced to other DNA sequences in this sample. The chain couples TRBV27 to TRBJ2-7; perhaps D is TRBD1 or TRBD2 (5 bases each). With 5 bases removed from V and 3 bases from J, the gap between germline ends came to 20 bases. CDR1 MNHEY and CDR2 SMNVEV come from the germline V gene (reference sequence). The CDR3 runs to 16 residues. CDR3 coding DNA: TGTGCCAGCAGTCTTGGGCCCGGTCGGGGCGACTACGAGCAGTACTTC. Residues: CASSLGPGRGDYEQYF.

The V and J genes are TRBV5-5 and TRBJ1-5; TRBD1 aligns across 8 bases. The CDR3 consists of 14 residues. The germline V gene encodes CDR1 SGHKS and CDR2 YYEKEE (reference sequence). V lost 0 bases and J lost 6; bases outside the gene matches: 2. The CDR3 bases are TGTGCCAGCAGCTTGGGCAGGGGGCCTCAGCCCCAGCATTTT. Amino acid sequence: CASSLGRGPQPQHF.

V gene TRBV30 combines with J gene TRBJ2-7; D remains unclear. V was trimmed by 0 bases and J by 1 base, leaving 7 bases between them. This CDR3 is built from 13 residues. Germline V gene sequence: CDR1 GTSNPN, CDR2 SVGIG (reference sequence). The CDR3 loop reads CAWSVYYSYEQYF. DNA for the CDR3: TGTGCCTGGAGTGTATACTATTCCTACGAGCAGTACTTC. The full variable domain, completed using reference TRBV30 and TRBJ2-7, is SQTIHQWPATLVQPVGSPLSLECTVEGTSNPNLYWYRQAAGRGLQLLFYSVGIGQISSEVPQNLSASRPQDRQFILSSKKLLLSDSGFYLCAWSVYYSYEQYFGPGTRLTVT.

CDR3 sequence reads: CSVASGNVGTEAFF. The CDR3 DNA reads as TGCAGCGTTGCATCAGGGAATGTCGGCACTGAAGCTTTCTTT. The chain couples TRBV29-1 to TRBJ1-1; a possible D gene is TRBD1 (5 bases). Germline CDR1 and CDR2: SQVTM and ANQGSEA. The CDR3 extends over 14 amino acids. V dropped 4 bases and J dropped 4 bases, with 16 bases sitting between them.

This clone was observed once. The chain employs TRBV30 and TRBJ2-7; D is perhaps TRBD2 (6 bases). The CDR3 loop spans 14 amino acids. Trimming took off 0 bases at V and 4 bases at J, with 13 bases between the two ends. The germline V gene encodes CDR1 GTSNPN and CDR2 SVGIG (reference sequence). CDR3 in amino acids: CAWSVPVGSYEQYF. In DNA form, the CDR3 reads TGTGCCTGGAGTGTACCTGTCGGGAGTTACGAGCAGTACTTC.

This chain links TRBV5-1 with TRBJ2-1; TRBD1 matches at 8 bases. Germline V gene sequence: CDR1 SGHRS, CDR2 YFSETQ. V trimming: 4 bases; J trimming: 4 bases; junction bases outside the gene matches: 4. The CDR3 is made up of 14 amino acids. The CDR3 region is CASSPGQAYNEQFF. The DNA of the CDR3 is TGCGCCAGCAGCCCGGGACAGGCTTACAATGAGCAGTTCTTC.

In this sample, this clone turned up once. The genes are TRBV7-9 and TRBJ2-1; D is unresolved. CDR3 length: 10 amino acids. The germline gives CDR1 SEHNR, CDR2 FQNEAQ (reference sequence). V lost 2 bases, J lost 9 bases, and 2 bases lay in between. In DNA, the CDR3 is TGTGCCAGCAGCTTAAGTGAGCAGTTCTTC. Residues: CASSLSEQFF. Supplemented by reference TRBV7-9 and TRBJ2-1, the full variable domain reads DTGVSQNPRHKITKRGQNVTFRCDPISEHNRLYWYRQTLGQGPEFLTYFQNEAQLEKSRLLSDRFSAERPKGSFSTLEIQRTEQGDSAMYLCASSLSEQFFGPGTRLTVL.

This clone was counted once. This chain uses TRBV11-2 with TRBJ2-7, with D perhaps matching TRBD2 (6 bases). V was trimmed by 2 bases and J by 2 bases, leaving 10 bases between them. The CDR3 loop spans 14 amino acids. Per germline, CDR1 SGHAT and CDR2 FQNNGV. CDR3 DNA: TGTGCCAGCAGCTTAATAGCGGCTGCCTACGAGCAGTACTTC. It yields the protein CASSLIAAAYEQYF.

The chain recombines TRBV18 with TRBJ2-1; D is possibly TRBD2 (5 bases). The CDR3 length is 17 residues. The V end lost 6 bases, the J end lost 4 bases, and 22 bases lay between the germline ends. The germline gives CDR1 KGHSH, CDR2 LQKENI. The chain's CDR3 is CASSPYSLVSPYNEQFF. The DNA for the CDR3 is TGTGCCAGCTCTCCCTATTCACTAGTTTCTCCTTACAATGAGCAGTTCTTC.

The chain is built from TRBV5-1 and TRBJ2-1; 8 bases agree with TRBD1. Germline V gene lookup returns CDR1 SGHRS and CDR2 YFSETQ. The J segment lost 0 bases and the V segment lost 4 bases, leaving 3 bases of the junction unmatched. CDR3 length: 15 residues. CDR3 sequence: CASSLDRGSYNEQFF. The CDR3 DNA reads as TGCGCCAGCAGCCTCGACAGGGGCTCCTACAATGAGCAGTTCTTC.

The chain links TRBV27 to TRBJ2-7; D tentatively reads TRBD1 or TRBD2 (5 bases each). Germline V CDR1 and CDR2: MNHEY, SMNVEV (reference sequence). V lost 4 bases, J lost 0 bases, and 13 bases lay in between. The length of the CDR3 is 15 residues. CDR3 sequence: CASSSTGAISYEQYF. CDR3 in DNA: TGTGCCAGCAGTTCGACCGGGGCTATCTCCTACGAGCAGTACTTC.

The rearrangement joins TRBV6-1 to TRBJ2-1; no reliable D call. CDR3 length: 13 residues. V was cut by 5 bases and J by 6 bases, with 11 bases left in between. CDR1 MNHNS and CDR2 SASEGT come from the germline V gene. The CDR3 protein is CASSYGAPNEQFF. The DNA of the CDR3 is TGTGCCAGCAGTTATGGAGCCCCCAATGAGCAGTTCTTC.

The chain has TRBV29-1 and TRBJ2-5; TRBD2 might be the D (5 bases). V shed 7 bases and J shed 4 bases, with 13 bases lying between them. CDR1 and CDR2 (germline): SQVTM, ANQGSEA. CDR3 length equals 12 residues. CDR3 DNA sequence: TGCAGCGCTGTGGTTGAGGGAGAGACCCAGTACTTC. It encodes CSAVVEGETQYF.